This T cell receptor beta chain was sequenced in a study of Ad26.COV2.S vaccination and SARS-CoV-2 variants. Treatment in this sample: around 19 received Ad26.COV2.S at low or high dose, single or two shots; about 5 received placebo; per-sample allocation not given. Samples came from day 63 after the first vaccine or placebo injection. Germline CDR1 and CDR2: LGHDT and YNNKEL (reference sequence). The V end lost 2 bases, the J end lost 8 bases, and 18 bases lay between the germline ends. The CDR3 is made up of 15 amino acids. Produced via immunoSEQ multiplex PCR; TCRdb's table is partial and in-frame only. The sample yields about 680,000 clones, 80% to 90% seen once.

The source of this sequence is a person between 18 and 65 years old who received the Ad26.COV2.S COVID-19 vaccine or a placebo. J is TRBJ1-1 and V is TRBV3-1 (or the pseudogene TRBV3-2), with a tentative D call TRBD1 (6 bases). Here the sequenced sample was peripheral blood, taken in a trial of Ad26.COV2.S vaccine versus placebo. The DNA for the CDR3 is TGTGCCAGCAGCCAAACAGGGCTAGGCGCACCCGAAGCTTTCTTT. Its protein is CASSQTGLGAPEAFF.